The T cell receptor beta chain under discussion was sequenced for a study of blood T cell repertoires in COVID-19. V shed 7 bases, J shed 5 bases, and the junction held 12 bases outside the gene matches. This CDR3 region has 15 residues. Germline CDR1 SGHRS, CDR2 YFSETQ. Libraries were prepared by immunoSEQ multiplex PCR; TCRdb keeps only in-frame clonotypes and omits some of them. Of approximately 670,000 clones listed, around 90% are singletons. The rearrangement joins TRBV5-1 to TRBJ2-3, with 8 nucleotides matching TRBD2. Sequenced: peripheral blood. This receptor was identified in a young woman with acute or convalescent COVID-19. The chain's CDR3 is CASHFTGGAGDTQYF. The CDR3 nucleotides read TGCGCCAGCCACTTTACCGGGGGGGCTGGAGATACGCAGTATTTT.